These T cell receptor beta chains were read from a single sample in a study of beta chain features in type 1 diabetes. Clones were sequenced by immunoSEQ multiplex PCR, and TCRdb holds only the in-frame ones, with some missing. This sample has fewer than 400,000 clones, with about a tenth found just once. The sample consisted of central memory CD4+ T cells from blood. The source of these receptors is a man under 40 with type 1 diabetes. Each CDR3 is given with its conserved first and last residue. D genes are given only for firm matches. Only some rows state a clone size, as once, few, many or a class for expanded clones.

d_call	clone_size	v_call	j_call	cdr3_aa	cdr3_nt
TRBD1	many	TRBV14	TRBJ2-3	CASSPGQGWADTQYF	TGTGCCAGCAGCCCGGGACAGGGCTGGGCAGATACGCAGTATTTT
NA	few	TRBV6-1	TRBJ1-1	CASTQDPNTEAFF	TGTGCCAGCACCCAGGACCCGAACACTGAAGCTTTCTTT
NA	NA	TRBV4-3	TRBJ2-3	CASSQDTRAGTDTQYF	TGCGCCAGCAGCCAAGATACCAGGGCTGGCACAGATACGCAGTATTTT
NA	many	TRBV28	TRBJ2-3	CASSSPTTDTQYF	TGTGCCAGCAGTTCTCCTACTACAGATACGCAGTATTTT
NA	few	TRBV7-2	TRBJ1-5	CASSLVNDQPQHF	TGTGCCAGCAGCTTAGTCAACGATCAGCCCCAGCATTTT
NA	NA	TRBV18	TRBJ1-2	CASSPRTNYGYTF	TGTGCCAGCTCACCAAGGACTAACTATGGCTACACCTTC
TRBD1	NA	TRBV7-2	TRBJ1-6	CASTPGGVEGSPLHF	TGTGCCAGCACCCCAGGGGGGGTGGAGGGTTCACCCCTCCACTTT
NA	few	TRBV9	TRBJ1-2	CASSGGALYGYTF	TGTGCCAGCAGCGGCGGGGCGCTCTATGGCTACACCTTC
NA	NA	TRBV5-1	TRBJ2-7	CASSSGRQGGEQYF	TGCGCCAGCAGCTCCGGAAGACAGGGAGGGGAGCAGTACTTC
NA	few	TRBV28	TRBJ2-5	CASSRPTAQETQYF	TGTGCCAGCAGTCGGCCCACAGCACAAGAGACCCAGTACTTC
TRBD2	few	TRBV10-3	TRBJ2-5	CAISGGGGETQYF	TGTGCCATCAGCGGCGGGGGTGGCGAGACCCAGTACTTC
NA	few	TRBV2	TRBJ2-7	CASSEQKISYEQYF	TGTGCCAGCAGTGAGCAGAAAATCTCCTACGAGCAGTACTTC
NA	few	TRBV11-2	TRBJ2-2	CASSFLRNTGELFF	TGTGCCAGCAGCTTTCTAAGGAACACCGGGGAGCTGTTTTTT
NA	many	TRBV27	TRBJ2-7	CASSRVPEQYF	TGTGCCAGCAGCAGGGTCCCCGAGCAGTACTTC
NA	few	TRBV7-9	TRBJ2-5	CASSLGQETQYF	TGTGCCAGCAGCCTCGGCCAAGAGACCCAGTACTTC
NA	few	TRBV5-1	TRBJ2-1	CASSSTGSNEQFF	TGCGCCAGCAGCTCGACAGGTTCCAATGAGCAGTTCTTC
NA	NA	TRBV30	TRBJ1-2	CAWRYSDRLSGYTF	TGTGCCTGGAGATATTCCGACCGACTCTCGGGCTACACCTTC
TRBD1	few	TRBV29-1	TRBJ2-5	CSILTGLQTQYF	TGCAGCATACTGACAGGGCTGCAGACCCAGTACTTC
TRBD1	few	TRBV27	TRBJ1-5	CASSSQGTGSMYGNQPQHF	TGTGCCAGCAGTTCCCAGGGGACAGGGTCAATGTATGGCAATCAGCCCCAGCATTTT
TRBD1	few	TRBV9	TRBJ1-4	CASSGGQGRTEKLFF	TGTGCCAGCAGCGGAGGACAGGGGAGGACTGAAAAACTGTTTTTT
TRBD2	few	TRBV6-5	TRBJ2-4	CASRNWEGDIQYF	TGTGCCAGCAGGAACTGGGAGGGAGACATTCAGTACTTC
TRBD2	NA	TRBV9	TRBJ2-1	CASSVGAGGNNEQFF	TGTGCCAGCAGTGTCGGCGCGGGGGGCAACAATGAGCAGTTCTTC
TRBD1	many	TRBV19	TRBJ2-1	CASMGQGAPNEQFF	TGTGCCAGTATGGGACAGGGGGCCCCGAATGAGCAGTTCTTC
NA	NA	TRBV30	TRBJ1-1	CAWRQTPGEAFF	TGTGCCTGGAGACAAACCCCCGGAGAAGCTTTCTTT
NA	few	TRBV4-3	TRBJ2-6	CASSQEAVSGANVLTF	TGCGCCAGCAGCCAAGAGGCAGTCTCTGGGGCCAACGTCCTGACTTTC
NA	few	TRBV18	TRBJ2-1	CASSRDNEQFF	TGTGCCAGCTCCAGGGACAATGAGCAGTTCTTC
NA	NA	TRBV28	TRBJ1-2	CASSIDSDYGYTF	TGTGCCAGCAGTATAGACAGCGACTATGGCTACACCTTC
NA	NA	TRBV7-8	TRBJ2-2	CASSPNLLELFF	TGTGCCAGCAGCCCGAATCTTTTGGAGCTGTTTTTT
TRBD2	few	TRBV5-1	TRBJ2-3	CASSTGTSGSTDTQYF	TGCGCCAGCAGCACCGGGACTAGCGGAAGCACAGATACGCAGTATTTT
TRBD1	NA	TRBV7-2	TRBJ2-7	CASSVSHDRAYEQYF	TGTGCCAGCAGCGTCAGCCACGACAGGGCCTACGAGCAGTACTTC
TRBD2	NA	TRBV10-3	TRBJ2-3	CAIRDWEGTDTQYF	TGTGCCATCAGGGACTGGGAGGGTACAGATACGCAGTATTTT
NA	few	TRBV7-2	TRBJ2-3	CASSLPSTDTQYF	TGTGCCAGCAGCTTACCCAGCACAGATACGCAGTATTTT
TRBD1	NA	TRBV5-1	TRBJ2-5	CASSLQGAGETQYF	TGCGCCAGCAGCTTGCAGGGGGCGGGAGAGACCCAGTACTTC
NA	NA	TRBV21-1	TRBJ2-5	CASSPKLSGGHQETQYF	TGTGCCAGCAGCCCAAAGCTTTCGGGGGGCCATCAAGAGACCCAGTACTTC
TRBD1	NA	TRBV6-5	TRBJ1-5	CASSYPLRGHQPQHF	TGTGCCAGCAGTTACCCCCTGAGGGGGCATCAGCCCCAGCATTTT
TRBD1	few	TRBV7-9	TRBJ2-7	CASSFRGSEQYF	TGTGCCAGCAGCTTCAGGGGGAGCGAGCAGTACTTC
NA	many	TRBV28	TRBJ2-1	CASGQVYNEQFF	TGTGCCAGCGGTCAGGTATACAATGAGCAGTTCTTC
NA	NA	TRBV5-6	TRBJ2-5	CASSLTGRYQETQYF	TGTGCCAGCAGCTTGACGGGCCGGTACCAAGAGACCCAGTACTTC
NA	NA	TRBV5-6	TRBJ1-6	CASSNLPQSPLHF	TGTGCCAGCAGCAACCTACCCCAATCACCCCTCCACTTT
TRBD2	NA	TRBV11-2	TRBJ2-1	CASRLGVGGGPGEQFF	TGTGCCAGCAGGCTAGGGGTTGGCGGGGGGCCTGGTGAGCAGTTCTTC
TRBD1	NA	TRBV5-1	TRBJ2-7	CASSWGQGSYEQYF	TGCGCCAGCAGCTGGGGACAGGGAAGCTACGAGCAGTACTTC
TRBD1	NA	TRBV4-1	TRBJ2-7	CASSQDMGQGSKYF	TGCGCCAGCAGCCAAGATATGGGACAGGGAAGTAAGTACTTC
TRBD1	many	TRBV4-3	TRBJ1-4	CASSQEGGGKLFF	TGCGCCAGCAGCCAAGAAGGGGGCGGGAAACTGTTTTTT
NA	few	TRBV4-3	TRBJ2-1	CASSPRPNGNEQFF	TGCGCCAGCAGCCCTCGGCCGAATGGGAATGAGCAGTTCTTC
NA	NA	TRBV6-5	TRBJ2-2	CASSSTIQGTGELFF	TGTGCCAGCAGTTCCACTATACAGGGAACCGGGGAGCTGTTTTTT
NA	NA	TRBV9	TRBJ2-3	CASARGGTDTQYF	TGTGCCAGCGCCCGTGGGGGCACAGATACGCAGTATTTT